A selection of T cell receptor beta chains follows, all from one sample in a study of Tregs in tolerant kidney transplant recipients. Produced via immunoSEQ multiplex PCR; TCRdb's table is partial and in-frame only. The data show tens of thousands of clones, around nine tenths seen once. The sequenced sample was CD8+ T cells from blood. The source of these receptors is a human donor in good health. CDR3s include the opening cysteine and the closing phenylalanine or tryptophan. Each record gives: J gene, D gene, V gene, CDR3 DNA, CDR3 protein. The D gene is left open where the match is weak.

j_gene: TRBJ2-1
d_gene: -
v_gene: TRBV7-4
CDR3nt: TGTGCCAGCAGCACACGATGGAGCGACTCCTACAATGAGCAGTTCTTC
CDR3aa: CASSTRWSDSYNEQFF

j_gene: TRBJ2-3
d_gene: TRBD1
v_gene: TRBV7-9
CDR3nt: TGTGCCAGCAGCGTCCACAGGGGCCCCACAGATACGCAGTATTTT
CDR3aa: CASSVHRGPTDTQYF

j_gene: TRBJ1-1
d_gene: -
v_gene: TRBV6-1
CDR3nt: TGTGCCAGCAGTGACAGGGGAATAAACACTGAAGCTTTCTTT
CDR3aa: CASSDRGINTEAFF

j_gene: TRBJ2-3
d_gene: TRBD2
v_gene: TRBV5-1
CDR3nt: TGCGCCAGCAGCTGGACTAGCGGGGGGTTCACAGATACGCAGTATTTT
CDR3aa: CASSWTSGGFTDTQYF

j_gene: TRBJ2-7
d_gene: TRBD2
v_gene: TRBV5-4
CDR3nt: TGTGCCAGCAGCCAAGTAAGCAGCGGGAGGACCGAGGGGAAGTACTTC
CDR3aa: CASSQVSSGRTEGKYF

j_gene: TRBJ1-2
d_gene: -
v_gene: TRBV2
CDR3nt: TGTGCCATGAAATGGGACTATGGCTACACCTTC
CDR3aa: CAMKWDYGYTF

j_gene: TRBJ2-2
d_gene: -
v_gene: TRBV9
CDR3nt: TGTGCCAGCAGCGTATGGGCCGGGGAGCTGTTTTTT
CDR3aa: CASSVWAGELFF

j_gene: TRBJ1-2
d_gene: -
v_gene: TRBV19
CDR3nt: TGTGCCAGTAGTCCGAGCCAGAGTAATAACTATGGCTACACCTTC
CDR3aa: CASSPSQSNNYGYTF

j_gene: TRBJ2-2
d_gene: TRBD2
v_gene: TRBV7-7
CDR3nt: TGTGCCAGCAGCTTAGGGGCGGGGGTTGCCGGGGAGCTGTTTTTT
CDR3aa: CASSLGAGVAGELFF

j_gene: TRBJ2-6
d_gene: -
v_gene: TRBV5-1
CDR3nt: TGCGCCAGCAGCTTTATGGGGGCTCGGACCATCGACTCTGGGGCCAACGTCCTGACTTTC
CDR3aa: CASSFMGARTIDSGANVLTF

j_gene: TRBJ2-5
d_gene: -
v_gene: TRBV11-3
CDR3nt: TGTGCCAGCAGCCCTGACAACCAAGAGACCCAGTACTTC
CDR3aa: CASSPDNQETQYF

j_gene: TRBJ2-1
d_gene: TRBD2
v_gene: TRBV4-1
CDR3nt: TGCGCCAGCAGCCTCCGGACTAGCGGGTACAATGAGCAGTTCTTC
CDR3aa: CASSLRTSGYNEQFF

j_gene: TRBJ1-1
d_gene: -
v_gene: TRBV5-1
CDR3nt: TGCGCCAGCAGCCTCGGTGCGGGGACTGAAGCTTTCTTT
CDR3aa: CASSLGAGTEAFF

j_gene: TRBJ1-2
d_gene: -
v_gene: TRBV6-5
CDR3nt: TGTGCCAGCAGCCCACAGGAGTTAAGCTATGGCTACACCTTC
CDR3aa: CASSPQELSYGYTF

j_gene: TRBJ2-7
d_gene: TRBD1
v_gene: TRBV2
CDR3nt: TGTGCCAGCAGCGGGACAGGGTCGAGGCACGAGCAGTACTTC
CDR3aa: CASSGTGSRHEQYF

j_gene: TRBJ2-1
d_gene: -
v_gene: TRBV21-1
CDR3nt: TGTGCCAGCAATCCTAGGAGGACTAGCTCGTTTCTCTGCCATGAGCAGTTCTTC
CDR3aa: CASNPRRTSSFLCHEQFF

j_gene: TRBJ1-5
d_gene: -
v_gene: TRBV7-9
CDR3nt: TGTGCCAGCAGCTTAGGGGAGGGGAGCAATCAGCCCCAGCATTTT
CDR3aa: CASSLGEGSNQPQHF

j_gene: TRBJ2-5
d_gene: TRBD2
v_gene: TRBV2
CDR3nt: TGTGCCAGCATCGGACTAGCGGGGGATAAGACCGAAGAGACCCAGTACTTC
CDR3aa: CASIGLAGDKTEETQYF

j_gene: TRBJ1-2
d_gene: TRBD1
v_gene: TRBV6-5
CDR3nt: TGTGCCAGCAGCCGACAGGGGGTCTATGGCTACACCTTC
CDR3aa: CASSRQGVYGYTF

j_gene: TRBJ1-3
d_gene: -
v_gene: TRBV27
CDR3nt: TGTGCCAGCAGTTTTCGTGGGCTGGGAAACACCATATATTTT
CDR3aa: CASSFRGLGNTIYF

j_gene: TRBJ2-7
d_gene: TRBD1
v_gene: TRBV2
CDR3nt: TGTGCCAGCAGTGAACCGGGACAGGGGGCCTACGAGCAGTACTTC
CDR3aa: CASSEPGQGAYEQYF

j_gene: TRBJ1-1
d_gene: TRBD1
v_gene: TRBV7-9
CDR3nt: TGTGCCAGCAGCCAGGACAGGGGGCGAACTGAAGCTTTCTTT
CDR3aa: CASSQDRGRTEAFF

j_gene: TRBJ2-3
d_gene: TRBD2
v_gene: TRBV29-1
CDR3nt: TGCAGCGTTGATGCACTAGCGGGAGGGCGAGACGCAGATACGCAGTATTTT
CDR3aa: CSVDALAGGRDADTQYF

j_gene: TRBJ1-4
d_gene: TRBD1
v_gene: TRBV5-5
CDR3nt: TGTGCCAGCAGCTTCCGGACAGGGCGGGAAAAACTGTTTTTT
CDR3aa: CASSFRTGREKLFF